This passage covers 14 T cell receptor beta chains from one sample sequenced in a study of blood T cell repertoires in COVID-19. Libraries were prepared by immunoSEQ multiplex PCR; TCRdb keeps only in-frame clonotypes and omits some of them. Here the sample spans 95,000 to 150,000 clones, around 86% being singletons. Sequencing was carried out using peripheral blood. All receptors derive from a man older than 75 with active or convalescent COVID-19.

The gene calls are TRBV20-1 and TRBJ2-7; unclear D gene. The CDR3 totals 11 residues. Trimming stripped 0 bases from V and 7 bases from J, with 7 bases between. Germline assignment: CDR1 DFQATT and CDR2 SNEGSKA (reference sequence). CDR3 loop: CSARDSREQYF. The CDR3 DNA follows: TGCAGTGCTAGAGATAGTCGGGAGCAGTACTTC.

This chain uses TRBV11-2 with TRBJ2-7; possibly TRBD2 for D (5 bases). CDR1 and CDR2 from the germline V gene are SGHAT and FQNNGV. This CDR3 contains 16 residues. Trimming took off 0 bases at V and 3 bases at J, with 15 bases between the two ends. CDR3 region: CASSLDGLYTRYEQYF. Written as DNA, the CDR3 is TGTGCCAGCAGCTTAGATGGACTTTATACACGCTACGAGCAGTACTTC.

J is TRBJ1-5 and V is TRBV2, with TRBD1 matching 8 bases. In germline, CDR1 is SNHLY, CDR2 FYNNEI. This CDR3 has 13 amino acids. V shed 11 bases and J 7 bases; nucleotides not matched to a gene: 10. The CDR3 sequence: CADRQGLEQPQHF. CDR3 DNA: TGTGCCGACAGACAGGGGTTGGAGCAGCCCCAGCATTTT.

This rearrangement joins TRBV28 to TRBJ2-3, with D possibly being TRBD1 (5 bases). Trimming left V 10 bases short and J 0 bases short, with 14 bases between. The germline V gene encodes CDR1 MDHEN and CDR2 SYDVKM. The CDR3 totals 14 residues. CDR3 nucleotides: TGTGCCACCCAGTTCCCAGGGAGCACAGATACGCAGTATTTT. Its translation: CATQFPGSTDTQYF.

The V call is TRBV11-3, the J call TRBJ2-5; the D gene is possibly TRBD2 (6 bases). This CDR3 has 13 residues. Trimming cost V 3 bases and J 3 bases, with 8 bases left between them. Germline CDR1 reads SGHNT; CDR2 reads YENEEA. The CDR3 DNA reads TGTGCCAGCAGCTTCGGCGGGGAAGAGACCCAGTACTTC. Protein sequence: CASSFGGEETQYF.

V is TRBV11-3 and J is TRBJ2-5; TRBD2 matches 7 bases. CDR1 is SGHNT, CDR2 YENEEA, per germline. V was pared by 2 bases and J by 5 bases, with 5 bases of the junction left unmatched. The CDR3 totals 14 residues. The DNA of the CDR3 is TGTGCCAGCAGCTTACGCGGGGGAACTGAGACCCAGTACTTC. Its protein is CASSLRGGTETQYF.

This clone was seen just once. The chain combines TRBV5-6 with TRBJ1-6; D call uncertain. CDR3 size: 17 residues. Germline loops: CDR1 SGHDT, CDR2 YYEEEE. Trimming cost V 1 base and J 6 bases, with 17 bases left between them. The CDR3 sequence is CASSLQRGLRVNSPLHF. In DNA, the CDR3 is TGTGCCAGCAGCTTGCAGCGGGGTTTAAGGGTTAATTCACCCCTCCACTTT.

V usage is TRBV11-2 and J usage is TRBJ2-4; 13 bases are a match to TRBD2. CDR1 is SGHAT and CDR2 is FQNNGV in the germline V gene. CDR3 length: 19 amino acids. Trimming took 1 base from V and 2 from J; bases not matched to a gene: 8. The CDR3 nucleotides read TGTGCCAGCAGCTTAGCCCGGACTAGCGGGAGTATCACCAAAAACATTCAGTACTTC. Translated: CASSLARTSGSITKNIQYF.

CDR3 DNA: TGCGCCAGCAGCTCGACGGCAGGGCAAGAGACCCAGTACTTC. Amino acid sequence: CASSSTAGQETQYF. V and J are TRBV5-1 and TRBJ2-5, with D perhaps TRBD1 (5 bases). The V and J ends lost 3 bases and 2 bases respectively, with 11 bases between them. The CDR3 has 14 residues. Germline assignment: CDR1 SGHRS and CDR2 YFSETQ.

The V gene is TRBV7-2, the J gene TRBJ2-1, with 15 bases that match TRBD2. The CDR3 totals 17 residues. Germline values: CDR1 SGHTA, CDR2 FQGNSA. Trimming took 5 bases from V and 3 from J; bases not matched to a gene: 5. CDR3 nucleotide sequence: TGTGCCAGCAGCGGACCGGGACTAGCGGGGGGCTACAATGAGCAGTTCTTC. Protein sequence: CASSGPGLAGGYNEQFF.

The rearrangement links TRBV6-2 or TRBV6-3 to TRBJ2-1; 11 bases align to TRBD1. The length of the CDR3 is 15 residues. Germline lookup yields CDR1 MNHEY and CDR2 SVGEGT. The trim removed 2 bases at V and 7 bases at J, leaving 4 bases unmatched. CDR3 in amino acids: CASSYRGQGGNEQFF. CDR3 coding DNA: TGTGCCAGCAGTTACAGGGGACAGGGGGGGAATGAGCAGTTCTTC.

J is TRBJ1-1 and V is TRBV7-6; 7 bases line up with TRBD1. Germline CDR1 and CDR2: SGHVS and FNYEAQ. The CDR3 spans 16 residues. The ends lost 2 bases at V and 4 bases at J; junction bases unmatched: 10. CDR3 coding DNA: TGTGCCAGCAGCTTATTGAGGGGGCGCGGATCCACTGAAGCTTTCTTT. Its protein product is CASSLLRGRGSTEAFF.

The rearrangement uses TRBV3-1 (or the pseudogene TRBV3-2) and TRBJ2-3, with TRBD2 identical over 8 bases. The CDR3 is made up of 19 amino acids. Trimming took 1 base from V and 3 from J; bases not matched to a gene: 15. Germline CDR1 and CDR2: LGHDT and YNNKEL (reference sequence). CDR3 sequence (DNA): TGTGCCAGCAGCCAAGCGTGGTGTAGCGGGATTCTGGGGACAGATACGCAGTATTTT. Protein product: CASSQAWCSGILGTDTQYF.

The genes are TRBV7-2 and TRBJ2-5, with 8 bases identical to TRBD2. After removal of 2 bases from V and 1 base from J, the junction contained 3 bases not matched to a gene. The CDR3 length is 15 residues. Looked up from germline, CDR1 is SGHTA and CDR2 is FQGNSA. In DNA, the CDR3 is TGTGCCAGCAGCTTAAACGGGGGGGCCCAAGAGACCCAGTACTTC. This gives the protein CASSLNGGAQETQYF.